The following is a TCR beta chain sequence with its context. Clones were read by immunoSEQ multiplex PCR, and TCRdb kept only the in-frame ones, dropping some. This repertoire shows a few million clones, about 92% found once; its top ten account for over 0.12%. The CDR3 has 14 amino acids. Trimming left V 0 bases short and J 1 base short, with 5 bases between. Germline V gives CDR1 SGHNT, CDR2 YYREEE (reference sequence). This sample was taken from a study of shared clonotypes between healthy human individuals. At the level of the study: CD4 naive cells filled three plates per donor, CD4 memory three, CD8 naive two and CD8 memory one.

The sequence came from a man aged 18 to 30 in good health. The chain combines TRBV5-4 with TRBJ1-5; no definite D call. The material sequenced was naive CD4+ T cells sorted from blood. Stated subset: CD45RA+ positively selected. CDR3 DNA: TGTGCCAGCAGCTTGGGGGTAAGCAATCAGCCCCAGCATTTT. This encodes CASSLGVSNQPQHF.